The clone carrying this T cell receptor (beta chain) has at least ten counts. Its specificity is unknown. These data originate in a study of read filtering for tumor transcriptome and immune sequencing. Study overall: DNase treatment preceded whole-transcriptome library preparation. IR-seq gave about 3.5 to 11 million TCR reads per sample; RNA-seq gave about 80 to 1,300. General observations from the study: IR-seq captured clonotypes deeper and more reliably than RNA-seq.

The library was built from roughly 400 ng RNA with molecular barcoded adaptors for alpha/delta and beta/gamma chains. TCRdb called the reads again in MiXCR, with one record for every CDR3 protein. The repertoire has about 23,000 distinct CDR3 sequences, about 13% of them found once; the top ten carry approximately 70%. Sequencing was carried out using a population of CD138-negative cells sorted from bone marrow. The receptor was isolated from a donor aged 40 or over with multiple myeloma.

The CDR3 sequence: CARGGSGIEDTQYF. In DNA, the CDR3 is TGTGCCCGCGGCGGGTCGGGGATTGAGGATACGCAGTATTTT. The chain is built from TRBV6-2 or TRBV6-3 and TRBJ2-3; the D gene is possibly TRBD2 (5 bases). Germline V CDR1 and CDR2: MNHEY, SVGEGT. The CDR3 has 14 residues. V dropped 11 bases and J dropped 6 bases, with 21 bases sitting between them.